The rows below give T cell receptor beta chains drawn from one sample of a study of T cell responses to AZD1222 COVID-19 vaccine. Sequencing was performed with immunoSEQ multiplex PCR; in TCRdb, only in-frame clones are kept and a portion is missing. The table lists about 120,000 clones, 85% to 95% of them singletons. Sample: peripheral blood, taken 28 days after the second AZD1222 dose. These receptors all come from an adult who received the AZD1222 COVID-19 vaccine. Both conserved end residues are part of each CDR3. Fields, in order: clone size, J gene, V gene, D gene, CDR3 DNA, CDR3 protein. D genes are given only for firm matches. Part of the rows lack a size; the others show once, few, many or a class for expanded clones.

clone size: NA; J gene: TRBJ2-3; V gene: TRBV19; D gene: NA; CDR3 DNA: TGTGCCAGTGGACGGGACCAAACAGATACGCAGTATTTT; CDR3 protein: CASGRDQTDTQYF
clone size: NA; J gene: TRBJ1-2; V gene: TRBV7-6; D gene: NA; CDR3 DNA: TGTGCCAGCAGCTTTCAGGGAGGTAGCGGCTACACCTTC; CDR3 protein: CASSFQGGSGYTF
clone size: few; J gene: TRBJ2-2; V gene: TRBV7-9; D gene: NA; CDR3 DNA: TGTGCCAGCAGCTTCTGGAGTAGCGGGAACACCGGGGAGCTGTTTTTT; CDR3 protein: CASSFWSSGNTGELFF
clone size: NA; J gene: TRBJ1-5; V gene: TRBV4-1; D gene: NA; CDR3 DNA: TGCGCCAGCAGCTTTAATAGGGACCTGAACCGGGAAGCCCAGCATTTT; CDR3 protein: CASSFNRDLNREAQHF
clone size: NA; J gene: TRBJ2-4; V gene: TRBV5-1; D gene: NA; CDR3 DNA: TGCGCCAGCAGCCCTGGGACCTTAGCCAAAAACATTCAGTACTTC; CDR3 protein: CASSPGTLAKNIQYF
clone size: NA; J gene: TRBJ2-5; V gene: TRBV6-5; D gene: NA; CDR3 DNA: TGTGCCAGCAGCCCACAGAGGCACGAGACCCAGTACTTC; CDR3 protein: CASSPQRHETQYF
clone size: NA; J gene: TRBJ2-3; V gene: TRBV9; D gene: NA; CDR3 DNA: TGTGCCAGCAGCGTAGAAGATACGCAGTATTTT; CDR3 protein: CASSVEDTQYF
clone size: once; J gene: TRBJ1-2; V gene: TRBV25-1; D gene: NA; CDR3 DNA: TGTGCCAGCAGTGAGGAGGGCAAGTATGGCTACACCTTC; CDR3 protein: CASSEEGKYGYTF
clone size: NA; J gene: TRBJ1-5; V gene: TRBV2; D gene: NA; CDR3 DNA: TGTGCCAGCAGCCCTAAAGGGGGAAGCAATCAGCCCCAGCATTTT; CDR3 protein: CASSPKGGSNQPQHF
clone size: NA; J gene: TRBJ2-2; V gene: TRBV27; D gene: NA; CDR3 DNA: TGTGCCAGCAGTTTATCGATGCGGGGGCAGAACACCGGGGAGCTGTTTTTT; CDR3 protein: CASSLSMRGQNTGELFF
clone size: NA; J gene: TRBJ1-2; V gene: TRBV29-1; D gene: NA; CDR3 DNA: TGCAGCGTTGAGGAGGGATCGGGTAACTATGGCTACACCTTC; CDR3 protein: CSVEEGSGNYGYTF
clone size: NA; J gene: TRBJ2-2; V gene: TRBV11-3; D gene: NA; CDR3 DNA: TGTGCCAGCAGCCAGTGGAGTTCGGCCGGGGAGCTGTTTTTT; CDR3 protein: CASSQWSSAGELFF
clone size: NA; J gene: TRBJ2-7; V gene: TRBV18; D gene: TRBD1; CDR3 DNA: TGTGCCAGCTCGGGGGGACAGGACTCCTACGAGCAGTACTTC; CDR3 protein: CASSGGQDSYEQYF
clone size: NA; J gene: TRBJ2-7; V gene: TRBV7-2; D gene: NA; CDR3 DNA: TGTGCCAGCAGCCCGGGACTCCGCTCCTACGAGCAGTACTTC; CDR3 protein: CASSPGLRSYEQYF
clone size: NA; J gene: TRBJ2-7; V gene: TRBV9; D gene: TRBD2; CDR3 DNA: TGTGCCAGCGGTGGCGGGAGGGGCGAGCAGTACTTC; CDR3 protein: CASGGGRGEQYF
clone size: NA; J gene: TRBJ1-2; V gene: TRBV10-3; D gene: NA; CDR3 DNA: TGTGCCATCAGTGACAACGACAGCTATGGCTACACCTTC; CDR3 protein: CAISDNDSYGYTF
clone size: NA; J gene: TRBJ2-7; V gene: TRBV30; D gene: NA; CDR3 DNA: TGTGCCTGGAGTGTGAAGAGTGGGTGGCAGTACTTC; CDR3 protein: CAWSVKSGWQYF
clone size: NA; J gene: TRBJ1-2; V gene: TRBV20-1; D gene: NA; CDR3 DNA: TGCAGTGGCTTTGGACAGTATGGCTACACCTTC; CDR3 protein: CSGFGQYGYTF
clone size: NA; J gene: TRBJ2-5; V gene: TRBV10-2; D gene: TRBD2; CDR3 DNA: TGCGCCAGCAGTGGTGCTAGCGGGGGGTACCAAGAGACCCAGTACTTC; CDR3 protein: CASSGASGGYQETQYF
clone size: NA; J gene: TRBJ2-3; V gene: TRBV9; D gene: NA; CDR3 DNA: TGTGCCAGCAGCGCACAAAGCACAGATACGCAGTATTTT; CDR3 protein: CASSAQSTDTQYF
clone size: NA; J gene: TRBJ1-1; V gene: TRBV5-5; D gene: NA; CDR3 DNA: TGTGCCAGCAGCTTTGGTAACACTGAAGCTTTCTTT; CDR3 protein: CASSFGNTEAFF
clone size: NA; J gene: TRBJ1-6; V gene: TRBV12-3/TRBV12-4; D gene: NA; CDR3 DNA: TGTGCCAGCAAAACAGGGACTGGGTCACCCCTCCACTTT; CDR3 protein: CASKTGTGSPLHF
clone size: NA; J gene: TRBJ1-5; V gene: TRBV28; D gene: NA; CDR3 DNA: TGTGCCAGCAGTTTATTCCGGGCCAACAATCAGCCCCAGCATTTT; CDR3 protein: CASSLFRANNQPQHF
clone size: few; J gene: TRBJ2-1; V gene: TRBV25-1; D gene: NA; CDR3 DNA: TGTGCCAGCAGCCCCTTGTTCGAGCAGTTCTTC; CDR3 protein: CASSPLFEQFF
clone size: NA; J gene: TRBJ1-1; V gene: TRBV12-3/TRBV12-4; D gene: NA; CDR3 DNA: TGTGCCAGCAGTTTATTGTGGGAGACTGAAGCTTTCTTT; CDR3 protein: CASSLLWETEAFF
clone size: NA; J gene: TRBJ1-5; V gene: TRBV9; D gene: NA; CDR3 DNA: TGTGCCAGCAGCCTCGAGGCGGACAGTGCCGGTCAGCCCCAGCATTTT; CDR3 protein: CASSLEADSAGQPQHF
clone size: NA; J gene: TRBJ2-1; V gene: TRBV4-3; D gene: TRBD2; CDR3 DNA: TGCGCCAGCAGCCAAGGTTCGACTAGCGGGAGGCCCCGGGAGCAGTTCTTC; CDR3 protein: CASSQGSTSGRPREQFF
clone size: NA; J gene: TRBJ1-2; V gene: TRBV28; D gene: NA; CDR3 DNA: TGTGCCAGCAGTCCCTCAAGGCTCGGCTACACCTTC; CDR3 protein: CASSPSRLGYTF
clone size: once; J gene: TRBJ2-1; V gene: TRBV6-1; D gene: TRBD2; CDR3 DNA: TGTGCCAGCACGGGGGGTCGGACACAAAATGAGCAGTTCTTC; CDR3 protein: CASTGGRTQNEQFF
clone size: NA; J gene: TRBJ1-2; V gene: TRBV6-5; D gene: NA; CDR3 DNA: TGTGCCAGCATGAGGGACATCACTAACTATGGCTACACCTTC; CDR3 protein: CASMRDITNYGYTF
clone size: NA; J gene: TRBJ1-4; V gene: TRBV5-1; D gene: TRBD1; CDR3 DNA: TGCGCCAGCAGCCCCGGGACAGAGAATGAAAAACTGTTTTTT; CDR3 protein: CASSPGTENEKLFF